These T cell receptor beta chains were read from a single sample in a study of PD-L1 blockade in urothelial cancer. This table comes from immunoSEQ multiplex PCR, and its TCRdb copy is limited to in-frame clones, with some not included. Here the sample spans fewer than 65,000 clones, around 90% being singletons. The specimen comprised PBMCs, sampled around atezolizumab (anti-PD-L1) treatment. These TCRs come from a woman aged 55-70 years with urothelial cancer. The CDR3 runs from the conserved cysteine through the conserved F or W. Fields, in order: D gene, V gene, clone size, J gene, CDR3 protein, CDR3 DNA. D genes are given only for firm matches. Clone sizes are given selectively: once, few, many, or a class where the clone is expanded.

D: NA
V: TRBV7-2
size: NA
J: TRBJ1-5
CDR3: CASSLPGSNQPQHF
DNA: TGTGCCAGCAGCTTACCAGGGAGCAATCAGCCCCAGCATTTT

D: NA
V: TRBV29-1
size: NA
J: TRBJ1-2
CDR3: CSVKESGYTF
DNA: TGCAGCGTTAAGGAGAGTGGCTACACCTTC

D: TRBD1
V: TRBV18
size: NA
J: TRBJ2-2
CDR3: CASSPLTTGSTGELFF
DNA: TGTGCCAGCTCACCACTGACGACAGGGAGCACCGGGGAGCTGTTTTTT

D: NA
V: TRBV7-2
size: NA
J: TRBJ1-1
CDR3: CASSYGPGQGTEAFF
DNA: TGTGCCAGCAGCTATGGCCCGGGACAAGGGACTGAAGCTTTCTTT

D: NA
V: TRBV2
size: NA
J: TRBJ2-3
CDR3: CASRHQGSDTQYF
DNA: TGTGCCAGCCGTCACCAGGGATCAGATACGCAGTATTTT

D: TRBD1
V: TRBV27
size: NA
J: TRBJ1-1
CDR3: CASSLYPYGTGAEAFF
DNA: TGTGCCAGCAGTTTGTACCCATATGGGACAGGTGCTGAAGCTTTCTTT

D: TRBD2
V: TRBV7-9
size: NA
J: TRBJ2-3
CDR3: CASSSIQPGLAADTQYF
DNA: TGTGCCAGCAGCTCTATACAACCGGGACTAGCTGCAGATACGCAGTATTTT

D: NA
V: TRBV7-9
size: once
J: TRBJ2-7
CDR3: CASSSISLGLGEQYF
DNA: TGTGCCAGCAGCTCGATTTCATTGGGGCTTGGGGAGCAGTACTTC

D: TRBD2
V: TRBV10-3
size: NA
J: TRBJ2-7
CDR3: CAISELPGGNYEQYF
DNA: TGTGCCATCAGTGAGCTCCCGGGGGGAAACTACGAGCAGTACTTC

D: NA
V: TRBV5-1
size: NA
J: TRBJ1-2
CDR3: CASSLAGGNYGYTF
DNA: TGCGCCAGCAGCTTGGCCGGCGGAAACTATGGCTACACCTTC

D: NA
V: TRBV7-9
size: NA
J: TRBJ1-1
CDR3: CASSLDPDRRAFF
DNA: TGTGCCAGCAGCTTAGATCCCGACAGAAGAGCTTTCTTT

D: NA
V: TRBV28
size: NA
J: TRBJ2-7
CDR3: CASTPGGGIYEQYF
DNA: TGTGCCAGCACCCCCGGTGGGGGGATTTACGAGCAGTACTTC

D: TRBD1
V: TRBV5-6
size: NA
J: TRBJ1-4
CDR3: CASHRGTNEKLFF
DNA: TGTGCCAGCCACAGGGGAACTAATGAAAAACTGTTTTTT

D: TRBD1
V: TRBV25-1
size: NA
J: TRBJ2-1
CDR3: CASSDPGQGPDNEQFF
DNA: TGTGCCAGCAGTGACCCGGGACAGGGGCCGGACAATGAGCAGTTCTTC

D: NA
V: TRBV6-6
size: NA
J: TRBJ2-7
CDR3: CASQLTKGYPGEQYF
DNA: TGTGCCAGTCAGTTAACCAAAGGGTACCCGGGGGAGCAGTACTTC

D: NA
V: TRBV7-2
size: once
J: TRBJ2-7
CDR3: CASSLVAGPYEQYF
DNA: TGTGCCAGCAGCTTAGTTGCAGGGCCCTACGAGCAGTACTTC

D: TRBD2
V: TRBV7-2
size: NA
J: TRBJ2-1
CDR3: CASSPSGSKSEQFF
DNA: TGTGCCAGCAGCCCTAGCGGGAGTAAAAGTGAGCAGTTCTTC

D: NA
V: TRBV7-9
size: once
J: TRBJ2-7
CDR3: CASSQDGWTVYEQYF
DNA: TGTGCCAGCAGCCAAGATGGTTGGACAGTCTACGAGCAGTACTTC

D: TRBD1
V: TRBV29-1
size: NA
J: TRBJ2-7
CDR3: CSVVTGVYEQYF
DNA: TGCAGCGTTGTAACAGGGGTCTACGAGCAGTACTTC

D: NA
V: TRBV18
size: NA
J: TRBJ1-1
CDR3: CASSPRDTIMNTEAFF
DNA: TGTGCCAGCTCACCACGGGACACCATAATGAACACTGAAGCTTTCTTT

D: NA
V: TRBV5-1
size: NA
J: TRBJ1-6
CDR3: CASSIGRGGSYNSPLHF
DNA: TGCGCCAGCAGCATTGGTAGGGGCGGCTCCTATAATTCACCCCTCCACTTT

D: TRBD1
V: TRBV5-1
size: NA
J: TRBJ2-1
CDR3: CASSLLGQGDNEQFF
DNA: TGCGCCAGCAGCTTGCTGGGACAGGGGGACAATGAGCAGTTCTTC

D: TRBD1
V: TRBV5-1
size: NA
J: TRBJ2-5
CDR3: CASRGQGAKSQETQYF
DNA: TGCGCCAGCAGGGGACAGGGGGCGAAATCTCAAGAGACCCAGTACTTC

D: TRBD1
V: TRBV18
size: NA
J: TRBJ2-7
CDR3: CASSPGTGQHEQYF
DNA: TGTGCCAGCTCACCAGGGACAGGGCAGCACGAGCAGTACTTC

D: NA
V: TRBV2
size: NA
J: TRBJ2-3
CDR3: CASSRLIDTQYF
DNA: TGTGCCAGCAGTCGACTAATAGATACGCAGTATTTT